The 18 T cell receptor beta chains below come from one sample, sequenced in a study of OX40 agonist ivuxolimab in advanced cancers. The assay was immunoSEQ multiplex PCR, and TCRdb's table has in-frame clones only and misses some. The sample lists around 80,000 clones, around 88% occurring once. Sequencing was performed on CD4+ or CD8+ T cells sorted from blood, taken in a trial of the OX40 agonist ivuxolimab. These receptors were collected from an adult with an advanced solid tumor such as melanoma, head and neck, liver or kidney cancer.

The chain recombines TRBV7-2 with TRBJ2-1; TRBD2 aligns across 8 bases. CDR1 and CDR2 from the germline V gene are SGHTA and FQGNSA. CDR3 length: 15 amino acids. V was clipped by 6 bases and J by 7 bases; unmatched bases: 11. This CDR3 reads CASRLHSGVGNEQFF. The CDR3 DNA reads TGTGCCAGCAGGCTACATAGCGGGGTGGGTAATGAGCAGTTCTTC.

The genes are TRBV12-5 and TRBJ1-5, with a tentative D call TRBD1 (6 bases). V lost 2 bases, J lost 6 bases, and 17 bases lay in between. Germline V gives CDR1 LGHNT, CDR2 FRNRAP. CDR3 size: 16 residues. CDR3 sequence (DNA): TGTGCTAGTGGTTTGAGAAAGCCACAGGGCGTTCAGCCCCAGCATTTT. Protein product: CASGLRKPQGVQPQHF.

The chain has TRBV5-1 and TRBJ1-4; perhaps TRBD1 as D (6 bases). V shed 0 bases and J shed 0 bases, with 15 bases lying between them. Germline values: CDR1 SGHRS, CDR2 YFSETQ. This CDR3 has 18 residues. CDR3 region: CASSLAGGRRATNEKLFF. In DNA form, the CDR3 reads TGCGCCAGCAGCTTGGCCGGGGGGCGCCGGGCAACTAATGAAAAACTGTTTTTT. The entire variable domain, with the rest obtained from reference TRBV5-1 and TRBJ1-4, is as follows: KAGVTQTPRYLIKTRGQQVTLSCSPISGHRSVSWYQQTPGQGLQFLFEYFSETQRNKGNFPGRFSGRQFSNSRSEMNVSTLELGDSALYLCASSLAGGRRATNEKLFFGSGTQLSVL.

This sequence joins TRBV12-5 and TRBJ2-3; TRBD2 matches at 15 bases. Trimming removed 6 bases from V and 1 base from J; junction bases left unmatched: 8. Germline lookup yields CDR1 LGHNT and CDR2 FRNRAP. The CDR3 consists of 18 residues. In nucleotides, the CDR3 is TGTGCTAGTGGCAACTCTCGGACTAGCGGGGGGGGCACAGATACGCAGTATTTT. Amino acid sequence: CASGNSRTSGGGTDTQYF. Combining the CDR3 with reference TRBV12-5 and TRBJ2-3 gives the whole variable domain DARVTQTPRHKVTEMGQEVTMRCQPILGHNTVFWYRQTMMQGLELLAYFRNRAPLDDSGMPKDRFSAEMPDATLATLKIQPSEPRDSAVYFCASGNSRTSGGGTDTQYFGPGTRLTVL.

The J gene is TRBJ2-7, the V gene TRBV4-3; TRBD2 matches at 11 bases. V lost 10 bases, J lost 6 bases, and 35 bases stayed unmatched. CDR1 is LGHNA, CDR2 YSLEER, per germline. This CDR3 region has 22 residues. CDR3 sequence reads: CANNYRDRECVSGRALGCEQYF. The CDR3 coding sequence is TGCGCCAACAACTACCGGGACAGGGAATGTGTTAGCGGGAGGGCCCTCGGCTGCGAGCAGTACTTC.

CDR3 region: CASSLEGLAGGLDTQYF. The CDR3 DNA reads TGTGCCAGCAGCTTAGAGGGACTAGCGGGAGGGCTCGATACGCAGTATTTT. The rearrangement joins TRBV7-2 to TRBJ2-3; 16 bases match TRBD2. Germline V lookup: CDR1 SGHTA, CDR2 FQGNSA. Unmatched junction bases numbered 4, after V lost 1 base and J lost 6 bases. The CDR3 consists of 17 residues.

This sequence joins TRBV28 and TRBJ2-2; D is undetermined. This CDR3 is built from 12 residues. Germline V gene data show CDR1 as MDHEN and CDR2 as SYDVKM. The V end lost 6 bases, the J end lost 1 base, and 3 bases lay between the germline ends. The DNA of the CDR3 is TGTGCCAGCAGGGGGAACACCGGGGAGCTGTTTTTT. Protein product: CASRGNTGELFF.

This chain uses TRBV19 with TRBJ1-2; 11 bases are a match to TRBD1. CDR3 size: 14 residues. Per germline, CDR1 LNHDA and CDR2 SQIVND (reference sequence). After removal of 3 bases from V and 8 bases from J, the junction contained 5 bases not matched to a gene. The CDR3 region has the DNA TGTGCCAGTAGTATCGGACAGGGGGCGGGAGGCTACACCTTC. This encodes CASSIGQGAGGYTF. The full variable domain, completed using reference TRBV19 and TRBJ1-2, is DGGITQSPKYLFRKEGQNVTLSCEQNLNHDAMYWYRQDPGQGLRLIYYSQIVNDFQKGDIAEGYSVSREKKESFPLTVTSAQKNPTAFYLCASSIGQGAGGYTFGSGTRLTVV.

The rearrangement links TRBV5-1 to TRBJ2-1; 8 bases map to TRBD1. The CDR3 loop spans 14 amino acids. Trimming removed 3 bases from V and 9 bases from J; junction bases left unmatched: 8. Germline-derived CDR1 and CDR2 are SGHRS and YFSETQ. Here the CDR3 reads CASSSRTGMSEQFF. The CDR3 nucleotides are TGCGCCAGCAGCTCTAGGACAGGGATGTCTGAGCAGTTCTTC.

The chain has TRBV14 and TRBJ2-7; the D is unclear. The CDR3 extends over 13 amino acids. Trimming removed 2 bases at V and 0 bases at J, with 5 bases between. Germline values: CDR1 SGHDN, CDR2 FVKESK. CDR3 sequence reads: CASSQRRSYEQYF. Written as DNA, the CDR3 is TGTGCCAGCAGCCAAAGACGCTCCTACGAGCAGTACTTC.

The chain links TRBV7-9 to TRBJ2-2, with unresolved D. CDR3 length equals 14 residues. Germline lookup yields CDR1 SEHNR and CDR2 FQNEAQ (reference sequence). V gave up 2 bases and J gave up 7 bases, with 11 bases separating them. CDR3 in DNA: TGTGCCAGCAGCTTAACACTATCTCACGGGGAGCTGTTTTTT. It is translated as CASSLTLSHGELFF.

This chain joins TRBV27 and TRBJ1-2; a possible D gene is TRBD1 (6 bases). V lost 6 bases, J lost 5 bases, and 10 bases lay in between. The CDR3 is made up of 12 amino acids. Germline V gene sequence: CDR1 MNHEY, CDR2 SMNVEV (reference sequence). The CDR3 reads CASRQGFYGYTF. CDR3 nucleotides: TGTGCCAGCAGGCAGGGGTTTTATGGCTACACCTTC.

The rearrangement uses TRBV7-2 and TRBJ2-1, with 7 bases identical to TRBD2. Germline trimming cut 2 bases from V and 2 bases from J; bases unmatched to any gene: 3. Per the germline V gene, CDR1 is SGHTA and CDR2 is FQGNSA. The CDR3 is made up of 15 amino acids. CDR3 loop: CASSLSSGPYNEQFF. CDR3 nucleotide sequence: TGTGCCAGCAGCTTATCTAGCGGCCCCTACAATGAGCAGTTCTTC.

As concerns this clone: One end of the junction varies from germline; a read error may be responsible. CDR3 loop: CASSLGTGQTDTQYF. CDR3 nucleotide sequence: TGTGCTAGCAGTCTAGGGACAGGGCAAACAGATACGCAGTATTTT. The rearrangement links TRBV7-7 to TRBJ2-3; 9 bases are shared with TRBD1. The germline V gene encodes CDR1 SSHAT and CDR2 FNYEAQ (reference sequence). The length of the CDR3 is 15 residues. Variable domain in full (rest from reference TRBV7-7 and TRBJ2-3): GAGVSQSPRYKVTKRGQDVTLRCDPISSHATLYWYQQALGQGPEFLTYFNYEAQPDKSGLPSDRFSAERPEGSISTLTIQRTEQRDSAMYRCASSLGTGQTDTQYFGPGTRLTVL.

V and J are TRBV2 and TRBJ1-3; TRBD1 is a possible D gene (5 bases). V lost 8 bases to trimming and J lost 0 bases, with 11 bases between them. The CDR3 extends over 14 amino acids. The germline V gene has CDR1 SNHLY and CDR2 FYNNEI. The DNA of the CDR3 is TGTGCCAGCGGTAGGGGCCCCTCTGGAAACACCATATATTTT. Its translation is CASGRGPSGNTIYF.

This chain connects TRBV28 to TRBJ2-7; D gene uncertain. Per germline, CDR1 MDHEN and CDR2 SYDVKM. Trimming shortened V by 6 bases and J by 2 bases, and 11 bases separated the two germline ends. CDR3 size: 13 residues. The CDR3 spells CASRPGAPYEQYF. CDR3 in DNA: TGTGCCAGCAGGCCTGGAGCTCCCTACGAGCAGTACTTC.

The V and J genes are TRBV7-8 and TRBJ2-1, with 8 bases lining up with TRBD2. In germline, CDR1 is SGHVS, CDR2 FQNEAQ. This CDR3 has 13 residues. V dropped 8 bases and J dropped 8; count of bases not matched to a gene: 8. In DNA form, the CDR3 reads TGTGCCAGCGGAGCGGGAGTTTTCCATGAGCAGTTCTTC. Its translation is CASGAGVFHEQFF. The full variable domain, its missing parts supplied by reference TRBV7-8 and TRBJ2-1, is GAGVSQSPRYKVAKRGQDVALRCDPISGHVSLFWYQQALGQGPEFLTYFQNEAQLDKSGLPSDRFFAERPEGSVSTLKIQRTQQEDSAVYLCASGAGVFHEQFFGPGTRLTVL.

V is TRBV11-2 and J is TRBJ2-6, with TRBD2 matching 12 bases. This CDR3 has 19 residues. Germline V CDR1 and CDR2: SGHAT, FQNNGV. With 4 bases clipped from V and 4 bases from J, the junction kept 11 bases outside the gene matches. The CDR3 loop is CASSSTRGLAGTGANVLTF. The CDR3 DNA sequence: TGTGCCAGCAGCTCGACCCGCGGACTAGCGGGAACCGGGGCCAACGTCCTGACTTTC.